This T cell receptor beta chain derives from a study of T cells in Graves' hyperthyroidism and ophthalmopathy. Findings and caveats of the study: With a median lead of 6.5 months before onset, the model predicted ophthalmopathy. Blood also carried most thyroid clonotypes expanded above 0.001.

Germline lookup yields CDR1 MDHEN and CDR2 SYDVKM. This CDR3 is built from 20 residues. Deletions cut 2 bases from V and 2 bases from J, with 28 bases between. Researchers took RNA transcripts and amplified the TCR beta CDR3 regions from them. An initial round of RT-PCR targeting the TCR CDR3 relied on the HTBI primer set. TCRdb processed the multiplex PCR reads anew with MiXCR; each CDR3 protein has one entry. The sample comprises under 400,000 distinct CDR3 sequences, around 17% of which are singletons, and approximately 35% rests with the top ten. This clonotype was seen at least ten times. Its antigen is currently unknown.

The V and J genes are TRBV28 and TRBJ2-7; maybe TRBD1 (6 bases). This receptor was obtained from a man aged 25 to 40 with Graves' hyperthyroidism. The specimen sequenced was blood. Here the CDR3 DNA reads TGTGCCAGCAGTTTACCCCGACAGGCATCAGTTGCCGACATAGCCTACGAGCAGTACTTC. This gives the protein CASSLPRQASVADIAYEQYF. Based on the CDR3 plus reference TRBV28 and TRBJ2-7, the full variable domain is DVKVTQSSRYLVKRTGEKVFLECVQDMDHENMFWYRQDPGLGLRLIYFSYDVKMKEKGDIPEGYSVSREKKERFSLILESASTNQTSMYLCASSLPRQASVADIAYEQYFGPGTRLTVT.